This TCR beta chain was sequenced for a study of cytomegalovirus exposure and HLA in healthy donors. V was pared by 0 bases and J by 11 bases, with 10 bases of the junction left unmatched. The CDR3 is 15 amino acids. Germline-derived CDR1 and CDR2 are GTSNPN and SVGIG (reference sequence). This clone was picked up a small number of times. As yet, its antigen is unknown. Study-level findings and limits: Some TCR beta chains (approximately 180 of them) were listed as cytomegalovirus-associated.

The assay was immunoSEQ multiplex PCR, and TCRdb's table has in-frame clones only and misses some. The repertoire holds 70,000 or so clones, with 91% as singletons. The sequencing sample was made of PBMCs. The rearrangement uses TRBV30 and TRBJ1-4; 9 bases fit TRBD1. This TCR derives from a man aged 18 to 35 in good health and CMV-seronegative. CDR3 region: CAWSVPLGTGMKLFF. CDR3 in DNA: TGTGCCTGGAGTGTACCCCTCGGGACAGGGATGAAACTGTTTTTT.